These T cell receptor beta chains were read from a single sample in a study of T cell responses to AZD1222 COVID-19 vaccine. Sequenced by immunoSEQ multiplex PCR; TCRdb stores in-frame clones only, minus some. The table has about 130,000 clones, more than 75% seen once. Sample: peripheral blood, taken on day 0 of AZD1222 vaccination. The receptors shown here come from an adult in good health. Each CDR3 is given with its conserved first and last residue. D genes are given only for firm matches. The size entry is marked missing in some rows and otherwise reads once, few, many or a size class.

CASSLAFGAHPPTF	TGTGCCAGCAGCTTGGCATTTGGGGCCCACCCCCCCACCTTC	TRBV5-8	TRBJ1-2	-	-
CASSRQSTGDSPLHF	TGTGCCAGCAGCCGTCAATCGACAGGGGATTCACCCCTCCACTTT	TRBV11-2	TRBJ1-6	-	TRBD1
CASSLGGQGVYTF	TGTGCCAGCAGCTTAGGGGGACAGGGGGTTTATACCTTC	TRBV7-2	TRBJ1-2	-	TRBD1
CASSYSGQAGGNEQYF	TGTGCCAGCAGTTACTCCGGACAGGCCGGGGGAAACGAGCAGTACTTC	TRBV6-2/TRBV6-3	TRBJ2-7	-	-
CASSRRLGNGYTF	TGTGCCAGCAGTCGACGCTTGGGAAATGGCTACACCTTC	TRBV6-5	TRBJ1-2	-	-
CASSLGQNYGYTF	TGTGCCAGCAGCTTGGGACAGAACTATGGCTACACCTTC	TRBV5-8	TRBJ1-2	-	-
CASSLRGTVNTEAFF	TGCGCCAGCAGCTTGCGCGGGACAGTGAACACTGAAGCTTTCTTT	TRBV5-1	TRBJ1-1	once	TRBD1
CASSLLQGGEGVETQYF	TGTGCTAGCAGCTTGCTCCAGGGGGGTGAGGGAGTGGAGACCCAGTACTTC	TRBV7-7	TRBJ2-5	-	-
CASSLRRLAGLSGANVLTF	TGTGCCAGCAGTTTACGCCGGCTAGCGGGCTTATCTGGGGCCAACGTCCTGACTTTC	TRBV27	TRBJ2-6	-	TRBD2
CASSLTGARQPQHF	TGTGCCAGCAGTTTGACAGGGGCTCGTCAGCCCCAGCATTTT	TRBV27	TRBJ1-5	-	TRBD1
CASSAPGQGYEQYF	TGTGCCAGCAGCGCCCCGGGACAGGGCTACGAGCAGTACTTC	TRBV7-9	TRBJ2-7	-	TRBD1
CASSPRPPYNEQFF	TGTGCCAGCAGCCCCCGACCCCCGTACAATGAGCAGTTCTTC	TRBV4-2	TRBJ2-1	once	-
CASMAGLNTEAFF	TGTGCCAGCATGGCAGGCTTGAACACTGAAGCTTTCTTT	TRBV2	TRBJ1-1	-	-
CACLRGGRTDTQYF	TGTGCCTGCCTAAGGGGGGGGCGCACAGATACGCAGTATTTT	TRBV30	TRBJ2-3	-	-
CASSLIAGTYNEQFF	TGTGCCAGCAGTCTTATAGCCGGTACCTACAATGAGCAGTTCTTC	TRBV6-5	TRBJ2-1	few	-
CASSLYMNYEQYF	TGTGCCAGCAGCTTATATATGAACTACGAGCAGTACTTC	TRBV7-9	TRBJ2-7	-	-
CASRPGTGSNTEAFF	TGTGCCAGCAGACCCGGGACAGGATCTAACACTGAAGCTTTCTTT	TRBV27	TRBJ1-1	-	TRBD1
CASSLDPDNEQFF	TGCGCCAGCAGCTTGGATCCGGACAATGAGCAGTTCTTC	TRBV5-1	TRBJ2-1	once	-
CASSRLPGQGSGNTIYF	TGTGCCAGCTCGCGTCTTCCGGGACAGGGATCCGGAAACACCATATATTTT	TRBV18	TRBJ1-3	-	TRBD1
CATSQTGSIYNEQFF	TGTGCCACCAGTCAGACAGGGTCCATATACAATGAGCAGTTCTTC	TRBV24-1	TRBJ2-1	once	TRBD1
CASSTDSPYNEQFF	TGTGCCAGTAGTACAGACAGTCCCTACAATGAGCAGTTCTTC	TRBV19	TRBJ2-1	-	-
CASSSRDGSNYGYTF	TGTGCCAGCAGCTCCCGGGACGGTTCTAACTATGGCTACACCTTC	TRBV7-8	TRBJ1-2	-	-
CASSPDGNYGYTF	TGTGCCAGCAGCCCGGACGGAAACTATGGCTACACCTTC	TRBV3-1/TRBV3-2	TRBJ1-2	-	-